Listed below are T cell receptor beta chains from one sample, sequenced in a study of response to subunit inactivated influenza vaccine. TCRdb independently ran MiXCR on the RT-PCR reads; one entry per CDR3 protein. In the table there are about 240,000 distinct CDR3 sequences, over 9% of which are singletons. Sequenced material: non-naive T cells sorted from PBMCs, taken around 14 days before vaccination. The source is a man aged 50-60 years who received an inactivated influenza vaccine. CDR3s include the opening cysteine and the closing phenylalanine or tryptophan. The order of the fields is clone size, V gene, CDR3 length, D gene, J gene, CDR3 protein, CDR3 DNA. D genes are given only for firm matches. Clone size, where shown, is once, few, many, or a class for clones that have expanded.

many	TRBV14	14	NA	TRBJ1-1	CASKGDLGVPEAFF	TGTGCCAGCAAAGGCGACCTAGGGGTCCCTGAAGCTTTCTTT
NA	TRBV4-3	18	NA	TRBJ2-3	CASSQDPQVSTSTDTQYF	TGCGCCAGCAGCCAAGATCCCCAGGTTTCGACTAGCACAGATACGCAGTATTTT
few	TRBV6-2/TRBV6-3	15	TRBD2	TRBJ2-1	CASQTYSSGRVLEFF	TGTGCCAGCCAGACCTATTCTAGCGGGAGGGTGTTGGAGTTCTTC
many	TRBV6-2/TRBV6-3	16	NA	TRBJ2-1	CASSTTQWGGYNEQFF	TGTGCCAGCAGTACTACACAGTGGGGTGGCTACAATGAGCAGTTCTTC
NA	TRBV28	20	TRBD2	TRBJ2-3	CASSTRTSGRLRTSTDTQYF	TGTGCCAGCAGCACCCGGACTAGCGGGAGGCTTAGGACCAGCACAGATACGCAGTATTTT
NA	TRBV12-3/TRBV12-4	13	NA	TRBJ2-2	CASSLRKSGELFF	TGTGCCAGCAGTCTAAGAAAGTCCGGGGAGCTGTTTTTT
NA	TRBV12-3/TRBV12-4	17	NA	TRBJ1-4	CASSPGWSTSANEKLFF	TGTGCCAGCAGCCCCGGTTGGAGCACGTCAGCTAATGAAAAACTGTTTTTT
few	TRBV28	12	NA	TRBJ1-1	CASSPNRVEAFF	TGTGCCAGCAGTCCCAACAGGGTGGAGGCTTTCTTT
NA	TRBV7-2	15	NA	TRBJ1-2	CASSPRDSRNYGYTF	TGTGCCAGCAGCCCCAGAGACAGTCGTAACTATGGCTACACCTTC
few	TRBV20-1	14	TRBD2	TRBJ2-5	CSALLAGGTVAQYF	TGCAGTGCTCTACTAGCGGGAGGGACCGTGGCCCAGTACTTC
NA	TRBV14	14	TRBD2	TRBJ2-7	CASSQLAAPYEQYF	TGTGCCAGCAGCCAACTAGCGGCCCCCTACGAGCAGTACTTC
few	TRBV5-5	16	TRBD1	TRBJ2-7	CASSLATGGAEYEQYF	TGTGCCAGCAGCTTGGCTACAGGGGGCGCAGAGTACGAGCAGTACTTC
many	TRBV4-2	15	NA	TRBJ1-2	CASSPEAGFGGGYTF	TGTGCCAGCAGCCCCGAGGCAGGGTTTGGTGGTGGCTACACCTTC
few	TRBV4-1	16	NA	TRBJ2-1	CASSRGTSLSYNEQFF	TGCGCCAGCAGCCGAGGGACTTCTCTTTCCTACAATGAGCAGTTCTTC
few	TRBV7-2	15	NA	TRBJ2-7	CASSTWSGGPYEQYF	TGTGCCAGCAGCACCTGGTCAGGGGGGCCCTACGAGCAGTACTTC
NA	TRBV14	14	NA	TRBJ1-6	CASSRRDRNSPLHF	TGTGCCAGCAGCAGGAGGGACCGTAATTCACCCCTCCACTTT
few	TRBV7-9	15	TRBD2	TRBJ2-1	CASSPSGGNNNEQFF	TGTGCCAGCAGCCCTAGCGGGGGGAATAACAATGAGCAGTTCTTC
NA	TRBV6-2/TRBV6-3	14	NA	TRBJ2-7	CASSYSVPPYEQYF	TGTGCCAGCAGTTACTCGGTACCCCCCTACGAGCAGTACTTC
many	TRBV7-2	14	NA	TRBJ2-1	CASSLSSSYNEQFF	TGTGCCAGCAGCTTATCCAGCTCCTACAATGAGCAGTTCTTC
few	TRBV6-4	15	TRBD2	TRBJ2-3	CASSLSGNPPDTQYF	TGTGCCAGCTCCCTCAGCGGGAACCCTCCGGATACGCAGTATTTT
NA	TRBV28	19	TRBD2	TRBJ2-2	CASSPPHSGGGRLGGELFF	TGTGCCAGCAGTCCACCCCATTCGGGGGGGGGCCGATTAGGCGGGGAGCTGTTTTTT
many	TRBV6-1	16	NA	TRBJ2-1	CASSPRGGSSYNEQFF	TGTGCCAGCAGCCCACGTGGGGGGAGCTCCTACAATGAGCAGTTCTTC
few	TRBV4-3	13	NA	TRBJ2-5	CASSQDFSETQYF	TGCGCCAGCAGCCAAGATTTTTCGGAGACCCAGTACTTC
many	TRBV5-1	14	NA	TRBJ2-2	CASSLVLETGELFF	TGCGCCAGCAGCTTGGTATTGGAAACCGGGGAGCTGTTTTTT
NA	TRBV7-2	15	NA	TRBJ2-5	CASTQGAGRDETQYF	TGTGCCAGCACCCAGGGGGCGGGGAGGGACGAGACCCAGTACTTC
many	TRBV6-2/TRBV6-3	20	TRBD2	TRBJ2-1	CASSYSAGSRSGGSGREQFF	TGTGCCAGCAGTTATTCAGCCGGTTCTCGAAGCGGGGGGAGCGGTCGTGAGCAGTTCTTC
NA	TRBV4-2	17	TRBD1	TRBJ1-1	CASSQVDRVGRNTEAFF	TGTGCCAGCAGCCAAGTAGACAGGGTCGGTCGGAACACTGAAGCTTTCTTT
many	TRBV5-6	15	NA	TRBJ2-5	CASSPVSRSQETQYF	TGTGCCAGCAGCCCGGTCAGCCGAAGTCAGGAGACCCAGTACTTC
NA	TRBV23-1	18	NA	TRBJ1-3	CASIMSGGPKTSGNTIYF	TGCGCCAGCATAATGTCGGGCGGGCCTAAGACCTCTGGAAACACCATATATTTT